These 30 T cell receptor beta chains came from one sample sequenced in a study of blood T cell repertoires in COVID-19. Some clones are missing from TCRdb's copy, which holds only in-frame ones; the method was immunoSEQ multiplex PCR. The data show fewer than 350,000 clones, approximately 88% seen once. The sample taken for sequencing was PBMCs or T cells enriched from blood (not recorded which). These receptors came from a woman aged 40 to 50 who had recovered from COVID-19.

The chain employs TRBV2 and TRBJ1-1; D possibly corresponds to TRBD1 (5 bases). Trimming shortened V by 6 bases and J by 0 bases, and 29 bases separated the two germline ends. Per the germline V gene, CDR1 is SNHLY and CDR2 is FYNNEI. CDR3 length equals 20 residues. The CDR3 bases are TGTGCCAGCAGACGATCTCTCTTCGTGGGCGGGACTATCTTGAACACTGAAGCTTTCTTT. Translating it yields CASRRSLFVGGTILNTEAFF.

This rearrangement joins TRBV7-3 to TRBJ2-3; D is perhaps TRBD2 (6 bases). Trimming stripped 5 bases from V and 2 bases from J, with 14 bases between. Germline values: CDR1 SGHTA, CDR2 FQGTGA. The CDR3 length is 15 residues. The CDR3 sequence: CASSLSGLPTDTQYF. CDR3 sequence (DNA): TGTGCCAGCAGCCTCTCGGGACTTCCCACAGATACGCAGTATTTT.

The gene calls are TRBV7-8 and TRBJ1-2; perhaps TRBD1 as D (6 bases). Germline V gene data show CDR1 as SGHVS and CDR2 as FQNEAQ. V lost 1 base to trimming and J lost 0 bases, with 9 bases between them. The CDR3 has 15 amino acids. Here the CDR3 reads CASSLGGQTNYGYTF. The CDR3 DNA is TGTGCCAGCAGCTTAGGAGGACAGACTAACTATGGCTACACCTTC.

CDR3 sequence reads: CASSLGGSGANVLTF. CDR3 nucleotide sequence: TGTGCCAGCAGCCTCGGCGGGTCTGGGGCCAACGTCCTGACTTTC. J is TRBJ2-6 and V is TRBV7-3; a weak D match, TRBD2 (5 bases). CDR1 SGHTA and CDR2 FQGTGA come from the germline V gene. The CDR3 loop spans 15 amino acids. Trimming cost V 5 bases and J 1 base, with 9 bases left between them.

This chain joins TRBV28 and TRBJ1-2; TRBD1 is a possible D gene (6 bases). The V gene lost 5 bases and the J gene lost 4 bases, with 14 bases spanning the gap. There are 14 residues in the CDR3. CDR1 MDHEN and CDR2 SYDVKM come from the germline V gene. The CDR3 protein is CASSTTGQLYGYTF. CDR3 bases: TGTGCCAGCAGTACTACTGGACAGCTCTATGGCTACACCTTC.

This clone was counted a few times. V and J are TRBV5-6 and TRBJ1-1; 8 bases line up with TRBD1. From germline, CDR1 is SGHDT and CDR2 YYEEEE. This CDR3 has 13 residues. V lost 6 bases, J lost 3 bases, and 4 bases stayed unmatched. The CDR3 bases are TGTGCCAGCAACCAGGGGGCGGACACTGAAGCTTTCTTT. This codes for CASNQGADTEAFF.

The CDR3 DNA reads as TGTGCCTGGTTGGGGGAGGGCCAACCGGAGCAGTACTTC. As protein: CAWLGEGQPEQYF. V is TRBV30 and J is TRBJ2-7; TRBD2 aligns across 7 bases. The J segment lost 7 bases and the V segment lost 5 bases, leaving 11 bases of the junction unmatched. Germline values: CDR1 GTSNPN, CDR2 SVGIG (reference sequence). The CDR3 totals 13 residues. The full variable domain, its missing parts supplied by reference TRBV30 and TRBJ2-7, is SQTIHQWPATLVQPVGSPLSLECTVEGTSNPNLYWYRQAAGRGLQLLFYSVGIGQISSEVPQNLSASRPQDRQFILSSKKLLLSDSGFYLCAWLGEGQPEQYFGPGTRLTVT.

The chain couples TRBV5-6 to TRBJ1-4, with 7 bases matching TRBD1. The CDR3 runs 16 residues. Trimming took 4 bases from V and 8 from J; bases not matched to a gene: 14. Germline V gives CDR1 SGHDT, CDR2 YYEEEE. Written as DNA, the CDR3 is TGTGCCAGCAGCCGTGACAGGGCAAGGTGGGGAGAAAAACTGTTTTTT. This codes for CASSRDRARWGEKLFF. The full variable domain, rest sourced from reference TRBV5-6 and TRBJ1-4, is DAGVTQSPTHLIKTRGQQVTLRCSPKSGHDTVSWYQQALGQGPQFIFQYYEEEERQRGNFPDRFSGHQFPNYSSELNVNALLLGDSALYLCASSRDRARWGEKLFFGSGTQLSVL.

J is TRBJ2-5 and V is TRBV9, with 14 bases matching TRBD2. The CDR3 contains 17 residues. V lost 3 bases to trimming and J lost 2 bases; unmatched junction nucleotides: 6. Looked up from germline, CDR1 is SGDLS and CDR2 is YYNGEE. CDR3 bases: TGTGCCAGCAGCGGGGGACTAGCGGGAGTAGGTCAAGAGACCCAGTACTTC. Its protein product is CASSGGLAGVGQETQYF.

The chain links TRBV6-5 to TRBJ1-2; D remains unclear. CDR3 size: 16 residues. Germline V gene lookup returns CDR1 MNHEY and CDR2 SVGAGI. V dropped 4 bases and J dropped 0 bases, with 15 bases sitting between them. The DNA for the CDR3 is TGTGCCAGCAGTTTCACCGGGTTAGTGACTAACTATGGCTACACCTTC. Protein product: CASSFTGLVTNYGYTF.

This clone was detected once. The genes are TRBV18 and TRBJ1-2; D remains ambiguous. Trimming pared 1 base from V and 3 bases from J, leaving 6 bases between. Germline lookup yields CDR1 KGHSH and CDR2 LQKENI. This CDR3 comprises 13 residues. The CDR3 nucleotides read TGTGCCAGCTCACCACTGGAGCACTATGGCTACACCTTC. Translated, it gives CASSPLEHYGYTF.

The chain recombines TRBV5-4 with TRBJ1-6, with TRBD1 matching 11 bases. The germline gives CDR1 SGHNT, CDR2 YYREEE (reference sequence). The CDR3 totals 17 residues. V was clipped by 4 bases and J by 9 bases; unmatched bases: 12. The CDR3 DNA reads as TGTGCCAGCAGCCCGGGAGGGACAGGGGGAAGATCTTCACCCCTCCACTTT. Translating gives CASSPGGTGGRSSPLHF.

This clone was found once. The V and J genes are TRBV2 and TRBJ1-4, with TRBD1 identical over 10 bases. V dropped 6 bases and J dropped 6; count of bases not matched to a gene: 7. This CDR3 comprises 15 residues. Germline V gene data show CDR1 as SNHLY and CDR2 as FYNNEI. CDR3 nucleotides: TGTGCCAGCAGCCGACAGACAGGGGGCGATGAAAAACTGTTTTTT. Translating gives CASSRQTGGDEKLFF.

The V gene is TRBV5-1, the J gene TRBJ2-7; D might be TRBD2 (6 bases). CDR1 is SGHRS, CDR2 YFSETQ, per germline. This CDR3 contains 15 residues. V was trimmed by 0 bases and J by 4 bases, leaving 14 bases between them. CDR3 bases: TGCGCCAGCAGCTTGGGGGGACGGGAGAGTTACGAGCAGTACTTC. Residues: CASSLGGRESYEQYF.

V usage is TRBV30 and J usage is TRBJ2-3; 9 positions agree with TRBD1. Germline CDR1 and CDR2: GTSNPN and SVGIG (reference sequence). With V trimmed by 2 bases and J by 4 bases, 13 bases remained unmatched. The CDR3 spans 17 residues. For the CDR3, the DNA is TGTGCCTGGAGTTCAAAACCGGGACAGGGTAGGGCAGATACGCAGTATTTT. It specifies CAWSSKPGQGRADTQYF.

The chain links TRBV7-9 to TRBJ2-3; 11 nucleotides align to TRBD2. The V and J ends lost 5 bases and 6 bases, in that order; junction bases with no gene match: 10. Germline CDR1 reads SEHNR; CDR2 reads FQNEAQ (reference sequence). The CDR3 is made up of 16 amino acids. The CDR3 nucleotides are TGTGCCAGCAGCGCAGTTAGCGGGAGGGTAGGTGATACGCAGTATTTT. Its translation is CASSAVSGRVGDTQYF.

This CDR3 is CASSSLTGGAYEQYF. The DNA of the CDR3 is TGCGCCAGCAGCTCCTTGACAGGGGGGGCCTACGAGCAGTACTTC. The chain recombines TRBV5-1 with TRBJ2-7; the match to TRBD1 covers 9 bases. This CDR3 is built from 15 residues. Germline V CDR1 and CDR2: SGHRS, YFSETQ. The junction had 6 bases not matched to a gene; V was cut back by 3 bases and J by 2 bases.

The CDR3 sequence: CASSSTTIAKNIQYF. In DNA form, the CDR3 reads TGTGCCAGCAGCTCCACAACCATAGCCAAAAACATTCAGTACTTC. The V call is TRBV5-6, the J call TRBJ2-4; D is unresolved. The ends were cut back, 3 bases at V and 0 bases at J, with 10 bases in the middle. The germline V gene encodes CDR1 SGHDT and CDR2 YYEEEE. The CDR3 consists of 15 residues.

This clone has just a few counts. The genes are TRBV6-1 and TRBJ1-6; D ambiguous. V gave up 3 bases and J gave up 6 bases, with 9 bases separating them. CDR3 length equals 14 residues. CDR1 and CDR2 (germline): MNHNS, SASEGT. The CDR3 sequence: CASSEEIGNSPLHF. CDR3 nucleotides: TGTGCCAGCAGTGAGGAGATAGGTAATTCACCCCTCCACTTT.

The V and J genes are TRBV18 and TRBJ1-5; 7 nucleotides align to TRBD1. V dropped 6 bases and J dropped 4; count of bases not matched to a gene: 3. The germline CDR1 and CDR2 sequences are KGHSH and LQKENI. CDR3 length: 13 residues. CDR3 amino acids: CASSGTENQPQHF. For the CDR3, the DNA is TGTGCCAGCTCCGGGACAGAAAATCAGCCCCAGCATTTT.

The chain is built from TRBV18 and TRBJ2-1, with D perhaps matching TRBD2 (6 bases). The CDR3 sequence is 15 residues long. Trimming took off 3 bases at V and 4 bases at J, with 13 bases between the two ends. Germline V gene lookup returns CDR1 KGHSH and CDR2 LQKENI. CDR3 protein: CASSPPWDSYNEQFF. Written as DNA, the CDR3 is TGTGCCAGCTCACCGCCGTGGGACTCTTACAATGAGCAGTTCTTC.

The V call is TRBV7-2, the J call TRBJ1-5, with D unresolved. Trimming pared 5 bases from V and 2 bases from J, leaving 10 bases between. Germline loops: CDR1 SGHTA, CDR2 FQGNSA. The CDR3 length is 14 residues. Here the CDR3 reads CASSPSHGNQPQHF. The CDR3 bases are TGTGCCAGCAGCCCCTCACACGGCAATCAGCCCCAGCATTTT.

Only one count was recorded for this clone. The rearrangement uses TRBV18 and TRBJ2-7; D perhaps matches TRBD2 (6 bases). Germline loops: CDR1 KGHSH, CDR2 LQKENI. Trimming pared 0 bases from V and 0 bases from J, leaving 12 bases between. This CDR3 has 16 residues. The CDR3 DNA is TGTGCCAGCTCACCACCGGGGGGTCTGACCTCCTACGAGCAGTACTTC. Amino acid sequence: CASSPPGGLTSYEQYF.

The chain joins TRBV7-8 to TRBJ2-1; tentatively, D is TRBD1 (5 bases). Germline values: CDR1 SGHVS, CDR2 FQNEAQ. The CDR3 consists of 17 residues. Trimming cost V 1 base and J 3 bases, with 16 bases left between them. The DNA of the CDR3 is TGTGCCAGCAGCTTAGTCTCACTCGGCGACAGCTACAATGAGCAGTTCTTC. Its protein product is CASSLVSLGDSYNEQFF.

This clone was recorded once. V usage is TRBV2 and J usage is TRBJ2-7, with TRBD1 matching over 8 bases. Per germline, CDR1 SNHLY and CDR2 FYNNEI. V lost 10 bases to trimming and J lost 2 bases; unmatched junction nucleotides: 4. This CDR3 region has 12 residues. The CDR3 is CATQGVAYEQYF. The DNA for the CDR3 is TGTGCCACACAGGGGGTTGCCTACGAGCAGTACTTC.

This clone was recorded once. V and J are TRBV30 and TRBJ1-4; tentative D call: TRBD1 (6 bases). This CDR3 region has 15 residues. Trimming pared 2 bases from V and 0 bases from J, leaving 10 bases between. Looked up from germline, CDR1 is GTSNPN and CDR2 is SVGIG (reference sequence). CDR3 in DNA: TGTGCCTGGAGTACTTCAGGGGCAACTAATGAAAAACTGTTTTTT. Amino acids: CAWSTSGATNEKLFF.

The CDR3 sequence is CASSLIFRGAYGYTF. CDR3 sequence (DNA): TGTGCCAGCAGCTTGATATTCAGGGGCGCCTATGGCTACACCTTC. The V gene is TRBV5-8, the J gene TRBJ1-2; D is perhaps TRBD1 (6 bases). V lost 1 base to trimming and J lost 4 bases, with 14 bases between them. The CDR3 length is 15 residues. CDR1 SGHTS and CDR2 YDEGEE come from the germline V gene.

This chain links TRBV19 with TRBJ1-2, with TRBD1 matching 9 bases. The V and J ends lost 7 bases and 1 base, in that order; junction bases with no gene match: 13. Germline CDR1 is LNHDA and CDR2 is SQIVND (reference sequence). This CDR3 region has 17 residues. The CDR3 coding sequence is TGTGCCAGTACCCCAATCGCGACAGGGGGGCTTAACTATGGCTACACCTTC. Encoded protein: CASTPIATGGLNYGYTF.

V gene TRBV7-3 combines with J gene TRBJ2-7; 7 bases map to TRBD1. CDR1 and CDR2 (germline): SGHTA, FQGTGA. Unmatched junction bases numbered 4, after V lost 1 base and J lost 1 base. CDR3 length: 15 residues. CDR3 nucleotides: TGTGCCAGCAGCTTAAGACAGGGCAGGTCCTACGAGCAGTACTTC. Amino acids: CASSLRQGRSYEQYF.

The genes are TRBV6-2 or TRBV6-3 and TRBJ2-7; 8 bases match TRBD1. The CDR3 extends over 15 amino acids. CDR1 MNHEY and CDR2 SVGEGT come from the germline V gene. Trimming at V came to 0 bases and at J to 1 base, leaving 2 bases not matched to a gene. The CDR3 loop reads CASSYSDRASYEQYF. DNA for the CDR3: TGTGCCAGCAGTTACTCGGACAGGGCGTCCTACGAGCAGTACTTC.